This TCR beta chain was obtained from a study of human T cells and chemical hapten exposure. Study-level background: Upper inner arm skin measuring about 2 cm by about 2 cm received 2% DPC for sensitization. DPC 0.01% went on the upper back by patch test, with reading at 6 days.

As to time point: patch test 1, 2 weeks after DPC sensitization. Stated treatment: therapeutic diphenylcyclopropenone sensitization with weekly scalp DPC. This clonotype has just a few counts. Germline V gene lookup returns CDR1 DFQATT and CDR2 SNEGSKA (reference sequence). The CDR3 is made up of 15 amino acids. V lost 4 bases to trimming and J lost 9 bases; unmatched junction nucleotides: 12. Original processing methods: From about 20,000 to 690,000 TCRs were found per sample, with a median of about 96,000. TCRdb reprocessed the RACE reads with MiXCR, giving one entry per CDR3 protein. TCRdb assigned the V and J calls; the authors' analysis was not used. The sample includes around 190,000 distinct CDR3 sequences, approximately 20% seen only once; the top ten take 6.7%.

The clonotype comes from a woman in her fifties or sixties with alopecia areata. Some clones in this sample may be carry-over from other donors' samples. Sequencing used whole blood, obtained in connection with sensitization to the hapten diphenylcyclopropenone (DPC). The chain employs TRBV20-1 and TRBJ2-3; 11 nucleotides line up with TRBD1. CDR3 nucleotides: TGCAGTGCTACTTCCGGGACAGGGGGATCCGTAACGCAGTATTTT. It is translated as CSATSGTGGSVTQYF.